A single sample is the source of the 14 T cell receptor beta chains below, sequenced in a study of cytomegalovirus exposure and HLA in healthy donors. The PCR had 60 Vbeta and 13 Jbeta primers. Libraries were prepared by immunoSEQ multiplex PCR; TCRdb keeps only in-frame clonotypes and omits some of them. The sample includes roughly 120,000 clones, around 80% of them seen just once. The sequencing input was PBMCs. These receptors all stem from a man aged 45-60 years in good health and CMV-seronegative.

The J gene is TRBJ2-2, the V gene TRBV10-3; TRBD1 aligns across 8 bases. V shed 6 bases, J shed 1 base, and the junction held 4 bases outside the gene matches. There are 15 residues in the CDR3. Germline loops: CDR1 ENHRY, CDR2 SYGVKD. CDR3: CAIRAGGGNTGELFF. In nucleotides, the CDR3 is TGTGCCATCAGGGCAGGGGGCGGGAACACCGGGGAGCTGTTTTTT.

This clone has a single count. This chain links TRBV7-3 with TRBJ2-7, with TRBD2 identical over 7 bases. The V and J ends lost 5 bases and 6 bases, in that order; junction bases with no gene match: 10. Per germline, CDR1 SGHTA and CDR2 FQGTGA. The CDR3 contains 14 residues. CDR3: CASSPRDGGFEQYF. The DNA of the CDR3 is TGTGCCAGCAGCCCACGGGACGGGGGGTTCGAGCAGTACTTC.

The chain couples TRBV30 to TRBJ2-5, with D possibly being TRBD2 (5 bases). The DNA matches TRBJ2-7 better at its end, which makes the J call doubtful. Germline loops: CDR1 GTSNPN, CDR2 SVGIG (reference sequence). The CDR3 has 14 amino acids. CDR3 region: CAWSALGNSYEQYF. For the CDR3, the DNA is TGTGCCTGGAGTGCCCTCGGGAACTCCTACGAGCAGTACTTC.

V and J are TRBV28 and TRBJ1-2; no definite D call. V lost 3 bases and J 2 bases, leaving 4 bases between the germline ends. Germline CDR1 MDHEN, CDR2 SYDVKM. The CDR3 is 12 residues long. The CDR3 DNA follows: TGTGCCAGCAGTTTTAGCAACTATGGCTACACCTTC. Its translation is CASSFSNYGYTF.

This clone was seen only once. J is TRBJ1-1 and V is TRBV6-6; a weak D match, TRBD1 (5 bases). Between the trimmed V and J ends, which lost 5 bases and 5 bases, there was a span of 9 bases. The germline CDR1 and CDR2 sequences are MNHNY and SVGAGI (reference sequence). The CDR3 is 12 amino acids. The CDR3 DNA reads TGTGCCAGCAGTCCAGACAGTACTGAAGCTTTCTTT. This sequence encodes CASSPDSTEAFF.

V usage is TRBV21-1 and J usage is TRBJ1-5; TRBD1 is the table's D call and was not checked against the DNA. TRBV21-1 is labeled a pseudogene. This CDR3 region has 14 residues. The CDR3 DNA reads as TGTGCCAGCAGCAAAGGGACAGGCAATCAGCCCCAGCATTTT. It translates to CASSKGTGNQPQHF.

This rearrangement joins TRBV4-3 to TRBJ2-5; the D is unclear. V lost 1 base, J lost 1 base, and 10 bases lay in between. The CDR3 covers 15 residues. Germline V gene lookup returns CDR1 LGHNA and CDR2 YSLEER. CDR3 sequence reads: CASSQVRGSQETQYF. Written as DNA, the CDR3 is TGCGCCAGCAGCCAAGTCCGTGGCAGCCAAGAGACCCAGTACTTC.

This clone was detected only a few times. The chain carries TRBV7-2 and TRBJ2-7; D remains ambiguous. This CDR3 spans 13 amino acids. CDR1 and CDR2 (germline): SGHTA, FQGNSA. Trimming shortened V by 1 base and J by 3 bases, and 7 bases separated the two germline ends. The CDR3 reads CASSLDSNYEQYF. For the CDR3, the DNA is TGTGCCAGCAGCTTAGACAGCAACTACGAGCAGTACTTC.

This clone showed up just a few times. The rearrangement joins TRBV6-5 to TRBJ1-6; TRBD1 is a possible D gene (5 bases). V dropped 6 bases and J dropped 3 bases, with 9 bases sitting between them. The CDR3 totals 14 residues. The germline V gene encodes CDR1 MNHEY and CDR2 SVGAGI. The CDR3 protein is CASRGPNYNSPLHF. The CDR3 DNA sequence: TGTGCCAGCAGGGGGCCAAACTATAATTCACCCCTCCACTTT.

This rearrangement joins TRBV6-5 to TRBJ2-7, with D perhaps TRBD1 (5 bases). The CDR3 loop spans 14 amino acids. Trimming pared 3 bases from V and 3 bases from J, leaving 12 bases between. CDR1 is MNHEY, CDR2 SVGAGI, per germline. The CDR3 protein is CASSYSLDNYEQYF. CDR3 coding DNA: TGTGCCAGCAGTTATTCCTTGGACAACTACGAGCAGTACTTC.

V and J are TRBV7-2 and TRBJ2-5; D is unresolved. Trimming took 5 bases from V and 2 from J, leaving 12 bases between them. CDR1 is SGHTA, CDR2 FQGNSA, per germline. The CDR3 runs to 14 residues. CDR3 in amino acids: CASSIDKTQETQYF. Written as DNA, the CDR3 is TGTGCCAGCAGCATAGACAAGACTCAAGAGACCCAGTACTTC.

Details on this clone: The junction departs from germline at one end; a sequencing error may be responsible. The V call is TRBV4-1, the J call TRBJ1-2; D is uncertain. Germline CDR1 reads MGHRA; CDR2 reads YSYEKL. The CDR3 runs 13 residues. CDR3 DNA: TGCGCCAGCAGCCAAGTGGAGACCACTGGCTACCCCTTC. This codes for CASSQVETTGYPF.

V usage is TRBV5-6 and J usage is TRBJ2-7, with D unclear. Germline V CDR1 and CDR2: SGHDT, YYEEEE. The CDR3 extends over 16 amino acids. Trimming left V 0 bases short and J 0 bases short, with 13 bases between. The DNA for the CDR3 is TGTGCCAGCAGCTTGGGTCCTACTCGGGTCTCCTACGAGCAGTACTTC. Protein sequence: CASSLGPTRVSYEQYF.

In this sample, this clone turned up once. The sample has other DNA sequences that encode this CDR3 too. The J gene is TRBJ2-7, the V gene TRBV7-9; 7 bases fit TRBD1. CDR1 is SEHNR and CDR2 is FQNEAQ in the germline V gene (reference sequence). V lost 5 bases, J lost 4 bases, and 2 bases stayed unmatched. This CDR3 has 12 residues. The CDR3 sequence is CASSRQGYEQYF. CDR3 in DNA: TGTGCCAGCAGCCGACAGGGTTACGAGCAGTACTTC. The full variable domain, rest sourced from reference TRBV7-9 and TRBJ2-7, is DTGVSQNPRHKITKRGQNVTFRCDPISEHNRLYWYRQTLGQGPEFLTYFQNEAQLEKSRLLSDRFSAERPKGSFSTLEIQRTEQGDSAMYLCASSRQGYEQYFGPGTRLTVT.